The clone carrying this TCR beta chain was observed a handful of times. Its antigen remains unknown. Arm-PCR with iRepertoire HTBI primers amplified the CDR3 regions for these TCR beta libraries. TCRdb reprocessed the multiplex PCR reads with MiXCR, giving one entry per CDR3 protein. The sample holds 350,000 to 450,000 distinct CDR3 sequences, about an eighth seen once. Noted time point: newly diagnosed GD, antithyroid drugs for less than 3 months. Preparation of the TCR library used RNA extracted from PBMCs. Germline CDR1 reads SGDLS; CDR2 reads YYNGEE. The V end lost 0 bases, the J end lost 3 bases, and 12 bases lay between the germline ends. CDR3 size: 15 residues. The sample originates from a study of regulatory T cells in long-lasting Graves disease. Findings and limits, study-wide: Compared with new cases, persistent Graves' patients showed reduced TCR diversity. Persistent disease favored TRBV28, TRBJ1-2 and TRBJ2-5.

These data were likewise used in another study, on T cells in Graves' hyperthyroidism and ophthalmopathy. This second study says: Blood also held most thyroid clonotypes expanded beyond 0.001.

The sequencing here drew on peripheral blood mononuclear cells (PBMCs), taken at new diagnosis, from a patient treated with antithyroid drugs. This chain joins TRBV9 and TRBJ2-5, with D maybe TRBD2 (5 bases). This clonotype originated in a woman aged 18-29 years with Graves disease. The CDR3 nucleotides read TGTGCCAGCAGCGTAGCCGAGGGATTGAAAGAGACCCAGTACTTC. It specifies CASSVAEGLKETQYF.